A selection of T cell receptor beta chains follows, all from one sample in a study of CD8+ T cells in alopecia areata. Assay: immunoSEQ multiplex PCR; the TCRdb copy retains only in-frame clones and omits some. Of some 150,000 clones detected, approximately 53% appear once; the ten largest clones hold 19%. The sample was CD8+ T cells sorted from blood, taken at week 0. The receptors were gathered from a human donor with alopecia areata. CDR3s include the opening cysteine and the closing phenylalanine or tryptophan. D genes are given only for firm matches. A row's size may be missing; if present it is once, few, many or a size class.

TGTGCCAGCAGTTTAGGAGCAGGATGGAGTGGGGCAGATACGCAGTATTTT CASSLGAGWSGADTQYF TRBV27 - - TRBJ2-3
TGTGCCAGCAGCGGGGCTGGGTACGAGCAGTACTTC CASSGAGYEQYF TRBV5-6 - - TRBJ2-7
TGTGCCAGCAGCCAAGTGACAGCCTCTGGGGCCAACGTCCTGACTTTC CASSQVTASGANVLTF TRBV14 - - TRBJ2-6
TGCAGCGCGACAGGGGGCTCCACCGGCTACACCTTC CSATGGSTGYTF TRBV29-1 TRBD1 - TRBJ1-2
TGTGCCTGGAATTTGGTGAACACCGGGGAGCTGTTTTTT CAWNLVNTGELFF TRBV30 - - TRBJ2-2
TGCAGCGTTGCGGCCAGCTCCTACAATGAGCAGTTCTTC CSVAASSYNEQFF TRBV29-1 - few TRBJ2-1
TGTGCCAGCAGGCTCGGCCTGAACACTGAAGCTTTCTTT CASRLGLNTEAFF TRBV6-5 - - TRBJ1-1
TGTGCCAGCAGCTTAGGACAGGGTGGACGTCAAGCTTTCTTT CASSLGQGGRQAFF TRBV13 - - TRBJ1-1
TGTGCCAGTGCCCCCGGACAGGGCCTTGAAGCTTTCTTT CASAPGQGLEAFF TRBV19 TRBD1 - TRBJ1-1
TGCGCCAGCAGCCAAGTAAGGGGGAAGGCTGAAGCTTTCTTT CASSQVRGKAEAFF TRBV4-3 - - TRBJ1-1
TGTGCCAGCAGCCAAGATGGAAACTATTACGAGCAGTACTTC CASSQDGNYYEQYF TRBV14 - few TRBJ2-7
TGTGCCAGCAGCTTAGGCCGTCGGGGGGCAGATACGCAGTATTTT CASSLGRRGADTQYF TRBV13 TRBD2 - TRBJ2-3
TGCAGCGTTGAAACAGGGGGGTACGACGAGCAGTACTTC CSVETGGYDEQYF TRBV29-1 TRBD1 - TRBJ2-7
TGCAGCGTTGAAGTGGACAGCTACTACGAGCAGTACTTC CSVEVDSYYEQYF TRBV29-1 - few TRBJ2-7
TGCAGCGTTGATGGGACAGGGGCGTATGGCTACACCTTC CSVDGTGAYGYTF TRBV29-1 TRBD1 few TRBJ1-2
TGTGCCAGTAGTACCTCCGGGACAGGTCCTGAAGCTTTCTTT CASSTSGTGPEAFF TRBV19 TRBD1 - TRBJ1-1
TGTGCCAGCGGACGGGGTACCAAAAACATTCAGTACTTC CASGRGTKNIQYF TRBV9 - once TRBJ2-4
TGTGCCAGCAGTTACGTTGGAGATAGCGGGGAAGAGACCCAGTACTTC CASSYVGDSGEETQYF TRBV6-5 TRBD2 - TRBJ2-5
TGTGCCAGCGACCAACGGACAGGGACCACCGGGGAGCTGTTTTTT CASDQRTGTTGELFF TRBV6-1 TRBD1 - TRBJ2-2
TGCAGTTCGCTAGCGGATTACAATGAGCAGTTCTTC CSSLADYNEQFF TRBV29-1 TRBD2 - TRBJ2-1
TGCAGCGTTGGCGGACTAGCGGGGGGCGGCGACGAGCAGTACTTC CSVGGLAGGGDEQYF TRBV29-1 TRBD2 - TRBJ2-7
TGTGCCTGGAGTGTACAGGGGACAGGGCACCACTACTACTATGGCTACACCTTC CAWSVQGTGHHYYYGYTF TRBV30 TRBD1 - TRBJ1-2
TGTGCCAGCAGCACCCAAGGACAGATTTCGGGCTACACCTTC CASSTQGQISGYTF TRBV9 - - TRBJ1-2
TGTGCCAGTAGGGAGACAGGGTACGAGCAGTACTTC CASRETGYEQYF TRBV19 TRBD1 - TRBJ2-7
TGTGCCAGCCAAAGCGGGGCGGGTGGCTACGAGCAGTACTTC CASQSGAGGYEQYF TRBV27 TRBD2 - TRBJ2-7
TGCGCCAGCAGTGAGTCGGTTTCGGCGTACAGTTTACGAGAGCAGTACTTC CASSESVSAYSLREQYF TRBV10-2 - few TRBJ2-7
TGCAGCGTTGCGGGGCGGGGAGGGGCAGATACGCAGTATTTT CSVAGRGGADTQYF TRBV29-1 TRBD2 - TRBJ2-3
TGTGCCTGGAGTGAGGGTTACGGGGAGCTGTTTTTT CAWSEGYGELFF TRBV30 - few TRBJ2-2
TGTGCCAGCTCACCAGGCGGCGGCTATGGCTACACCTTC CASSPGGGYGYTF TRBV18 - - TRBJ1-2
TGTGCCACAGGATTCGGGACAGGGGAATTTAGCAATCAGCCCCAGCATTTT CATGFGTGEFSNQPQHF TRBV15 TRBD1 - TRBJ1-5
TGTGCCTGGAGTGACACAGATACGCAGTATTTT CAWSDTDTQYF TRBV30 - few TRBJ2-3